This entry lists 20 T cell receptor beta chains sequenced from one sample in a study of T cell responses to AZD1222 COVID-19 vaccine. TCRdb keeps only in-frame clones here, not all; method: immunoSEQ multiplex PCR. The repertoire has some 120,000 clones, under 95% of them found once; the top ten carry around 3.3%. The starting material was peripheral blood, obtained on day 0 of AZD1222 vaccination. These receptors came from an adult in good health.

This chain connects TRBV3-1 (or the pseudogene TRBV3-2) to TRBJ2-7; D is unclear. This CDR3 has 14 residues. CDR1 and CDR2 from the germline V gene are LGHDT and YNNKEL (reference sequence). Trimming cost V 4 bases and J 6 bases, with 16 bases left between them. The chain's CDR3 is CASSPSTPFREQYF. The DNA of the CDR3 is TGTGCCAGCAGCCCCTCTACCCCGTTCCGCGAGCAGTACTTC.

CDR3 sequence reads: CASSQDWTGGVDEQYF. DNA for the CDR3: TGCGCCAGCAGCCAAGATTGGACCGGGGGAGTCGACGAGCAGTACTTC. This chain links TRBV4-3 with TRBJ2-7, with D possibly matching TRBD2 (6 bases). Per germline, CDR1 LGHNA and CDR2 YSLEER. V lost 0 bases to trimming and J lost 5 bases, with 17 bases between them. The CDR3 has 16 amino acids.

The J gene is TRBJ1-1, the V gene TRBV4-3; 8 nucleotides agree with TRBD1. V lost 6 bases, J lost 0 bases, and 3 bases stayed unmatched. The germline V gene has CDR1 LGHNA and CDR2 YSLEER. CDR3 size: 14 residues. The CDR3 sequence is CASRTTGVNTEAFF. CDR3 in DNA: TGCGCCAGCAGGACGACAGGGGTGAACACTGAAGCTTTCTTT.

The chain couples TRBV27 to TRBJ2-5; TRBD2 aligns across 8 bases. V shed 6 bases and J 3 bases; nucleotides not matched to a gene: 12. The germline CDR1 and CDR2 sequences are MNHEY and SMNVEV (reference sequence). This CDR3 has 16 residues. The DNA of the CDR3 is TGTGCCAGCAGAACCCATTTGGGACTAGAGGAAGAGACCCAGTACTTC. It translates to CASRTHLGLEEETQYF.

This chain uses TRBV9 with TRBJ1-2; D remains ambiguous. This CDR3 is built from 13 residues. CDR1 and CDR2 (germline): SGDLS, YYNGEE. V lost 2 bases and J 8 bases, leaving 13 bases between the germline ends. The CDR3 sequence: CASSVESFRGYTF. In DNA, the CDR3 is TGTGCCAGCAGCGTCGAAAGTTTCCGGGGCTACACCTTC.

V gene TRBV7-9 combines with J gene TRBJ1-3; unclear D gene. CDR3 length equals 15 residues. Trimming took 1 base from V and 4 from J, leaving 11 bases between them. Germline assignment: CDR1 SEHNR and CDR2 FQNEAQ (reference sequence). The CDR3 sequence is CASSLVSSPGNTIYF. Here the CDR3 DNA reads TGTGCCAGCAGCTTAGTTTCGTCACCCGGAAACACCATATATTTT. The full variable domain, with the rest looked up from reference TRBV7-9 and TRBJ1-3, is DTGVSQNPRHKITKRGQNVTFRCDPISEHNRLYWYRQTLGQGPEFLTYFQNEAQLEKSRLLSDRFSAERPKGSFSTLEIQRTEQGDSAMYLCASSLVSSPGNTIYFGEGSWLTVV.

The rearrangement uses TRBV7-8 and TRBJ2-1; 9 nucleotides match TRBD1. The V gene end was trimmed by 2 bases and the J gene end by 5 bases; junction bases not matched to a gene: 4. This CDR3 is built from 15 residues. CDR1 is SGHVS and CDR2 is FQNEAQ in the germline V gene. In DNA, the CDR3 is TGTGCCAGCAGCTTAATGGGGACAGGGCACAATGAGCAGTTCTTC. Amino acids: CASSLMGTGHNEQFF.

The J gene is TRBJ1-4, the V gene TRBV30, with 10 bases that match TRBD1. Germline V gives CDR1 GTSNPN, CDR2 SVGIG (reference sequence). The J segment lost 6 bases and the V segment lost 0 bases, leaving 1 base of the junction unmatched. The CDR3 extends over 14 amino acids. The CDR3, as DNA: TGTGCCTGGAGTGTCGGGACAGGGGATGAAAAACTGTTTTTT. Amino acid sequence: CAWSVGTGDEKLFF.

The chain uses TRBV19 and TRBJ1-4, with 9 bases that match TRBD1. This CDR3 is 13 amino acids long. V dropped 4 bases and J dropped 6; count of bases not matched to a gene: 0. Per germline, CDR1 LNHDA and CDR2 SQIVND (reference sequence). Here the CDR3 reads CASSRDRDEKLFF. The CDR3 DNA reads as TGTGCCAGTAGTAGGGACAGGGATGAAAAACTGTTTTTT. Complete variable domain (other parts from reference TRBV19 and TRBJ1-4): DGGITQSPKYLFRKEGQNVTLSCEQNLNHDAMYWYRQDPGQGLRLIYYSQIVNDFQKGDIAEGYSVSREKKESFPLTVTSAQKNPTAFYLCASSRDRDEKLFFGSGTQLSVL.

V usage is TRBV28 and J usage is TRBJ1-5; D is perhaps TRBD1 (5 bases). V was shortened by 6 bases and J by 0 bases, with 12 bases between the two germline ends. The germline V gene encodes CDR1 MDHEN and CDR2 SYDVKM. This CDR3 is 15 amino acids long. The CDR3 is CASSQYRSSNQPQHF. CDR3 DNA: TGTGCCAGCAGCCAATACAGGTCTAGCAATCAGCCCCAGCATTTT. Combining the CDR3 with reference TRBV28 and TRBJ1-5 gives the whole variable domain DVKVTQSSRYLVKRTGEKVFLECVQDMDHENMFWYRQDPGLGLRLIYFSYDVKMKEKGDIPEGYSVSREKKERFSLILESASTNQTSMYLCASSQYRSSNQPQHFGDGTRLSIL.

This clone was detected a few times. The chain recombines TRBV13 with TRBJ2-7, with D possibly matching TRBD2 (6 bases). Germline CDR1 and CDR2: PRHDT and FYEKMQ (reference sequence). V dropped 5 bases and J dropped 1 base, with 24 bases sitting between them. CDR3 size: 18 residues. CDR3 DNA: TGTGCCAGCAGCCCAGGTGGTAGCGGAGGCCCCAAATCCTACGAGCAGTACTTC. This translates into CASSPGGSGGPKSYEQYF.

The gene calls are TRBV4-3 and TRBJ1-6; 9 positions match TRBD1. This CDR3 is built from 15 residues. Germline assignment: CDR1 LGHNA and CDR2 YSLEER. The J segment lost 7 bases and the V segment lost 1 base, leaving 2 bases of the junction unmatched. The CDR3 is CASSQAGTGNSPLHF. DNA of the CDR3: TGCGCCAGCAGCCAAGCCGGGACAGGGAATTCACCCCTCCACTTT.

CDR3 loop: CASSSFGGGNTEAFF. In nucleotides, the CDR3 is TGTGCCAGCAGCTCCTTTGGGGGGGGGAACACTGAAGCTTTCTTT. The chain employs TRBV11-2 and TRBJ1-1, with D perhaps matching TRBD1 (5 bases). Trimming removed 4 bases at V and 1 base at J, with 13 bases between. CDR3 length: 15 amino acids. From germline, CDR1 is SGHAT and CDR2 FQNNGV.

This clone was counted only a few times. The chain links TRBV5-6 to TRBJ2-2; 9 positions match TRBD2. J lost 3 bases, V lost 0 bases, and 6 bases had no gene match. The CDR3 totals 17 residues. Germline V lookup: CDR1 SGHDT, CDR2 YYEEEE. The CDR3 DNA reads as TGTGCCAGCAGCTTGGCCAGTCTAGCGGGGTACACCGGGGAGCTGTTTTTT. It codes for CASSLASLAGYTGELFF.

The chain has TRBV19 and TRBJ2-5, with D possibly being TRBD1 or TRBD2 (8 bases each). Per the germline V gene, CDR1 is LNHDA and CDR2 is SQIVND (reference sequence). The germline V and J ends were trimmed by 5 bases and 5 bases, with 21 bases remaining between them. The length of the CDR3 is 16 residues. CDR3 sequence: CASSPQDRAGGETQYF. The CDR3 DNA reads TGTGCCAGTAGTCCACAGGACAGGGCGGGGGGTGAGACCCAGTACTTC.

The chain recombines TRBV20-1 with TRBJ1-3, with D hard to call. This CDR3 contains 11 residues. V was trimmed by 6 bases and J by 2 bases, leaving 5 bases between them. CDR1 is DFQATT, CDR2 SNEGSKA, per germline (reference sequence). This CDR3 reads CSAGTGNTIYF. The CDR3 DNA sequence: TGCAGTGCAGGGACTGGAAACACCATATATTTT.

V gene TRBV6-1 combines with J gene TRBJ1-3; TRBD1 might be the D (5 bases). CDR1 is MNHNS and CDR2 is SASEGT in the germline V gene. V lost 4 bases, J lost 2 bases, and 15 bases lay in between. CDR3 length equals 16 residues. CDR3 DNA: TGTGCCAGCAGTGCTCAGGGTGGTGAGCCTGGAAACACCATATATTTT. The encoded protein is CASSAQGGEPGNTIYF.

The chain combines TRBV29-1 with TRBJ2-7, with 11 bases fitting TRBD2. J was trimmed by 0 bases and V by 1 base; bases with no gene match: 8. The CDR3 is 17 amino acids. CDR1 is SQVTM, CDR2 ANQGSEA, per germline. CDR3 sequence reads: CSVEGGTGTSGSYEQYF. The CDR3 DNA is TGCAGCGTTGAAGGGGGAACCGGGACTAGCGGCTCCTACGAGCAGTACTTC.

The V call is TRBV7-9, the J call TRBJ2-6, with 7 bases matching TRBD1. Germline-derived CDR1 and CDR2 are SEHNR and FQNEAQ (reference sequence). Trimming removed 5 bases from V and 0 bases from J; junction bases left unmatched: 10. The CDR3 is 18 residues long. For the CDR3, the DNA is TGTGCCAGCAGCCCCCGACAGGGCACCTTCTCTGGGGCCAACGTCCTGACTTTC. Translation: CASSPRQGTFSGANVLTF.

This sequence joins TRBV7-9 and TRBJ2-7, with D perhaps TRBD1 or TRBD2 (5 bases each). Germline lookup yields CDR1 SEHNR and CDR2 FQNEAQ (reference sequence). V was trimmed by 5 bases and J by 7 bases, leaving 21 bases between them. The CDR3 runs to 15 residues. The CDR3 DNA follows: TGTGCCAGCAGCCTGAGGGGAATCTCCTCCTGGGAGCAGTACTTC. This sequence encodes CASSLRGISSWEQYF.